This TCR beta chain came from a study of CD4 T cells in relation to SARS-CoV-2 and coronaviruses. TCRdb keeps only in-frame clones here, not all; method: immunoSEQ multiplex PCR. This table has around 69,000 clones, 94% appearing once. CD4+ T cells from unexposed donors were obtained before the COVID-19 pandemic (2011-2018). V was cut by 5 bases and J by 1 base, with 12 bases left in between. CDR1 is SGHTA and CDR2 is FQGNSA in the germline V gene. This CDR3 spans 14 amino acids. The chain couples TRBV7-2 to TRBJ2-7; D ambiguous. Input material: naive CD4+ T cells from PBMCs. Described subset: naive CD4+ T cells isolated by negative enrichment. This receptor was taken from a human donor in good health. The CDR3 DNA follows: TGTGCCAGCAGCCCCGTGATGCAGTCCTACGAGCAGTACTTC. It is translated as CASSPVMQSYEQYF.